The 4 T cell receptor beta chains below come from one sample, sequenced in a study of control samples from healthy donors and cancer patients. Generated by immunoSEQ multiplex PCR, the TCRdb table keeps only in-frame clones and is missing some. The sample includes roughly 130,000 clones, about 95% of them seen just once. Sequencing input: blood. These receptor sequences come from a man aged 30 to 39 in good health.

This sequence joins TRBV19 and TRBJ1-5, with D possibly being TRBD1 (6 bases). Trimming left V 3 bases short and J 11 bases short, with 17 bases between. The CDR3 extends over 14 amino acids. Germline V CDR1 and CDR2: LNHDA, SQIVND (reference sequence). This chain's CDR3 is CASSMWDKGRTQHF. The CDR3 coding sequence is TGTGCCAGTAGTATGTGGGACAAGGGTCGGACCCAGCATTTT.

The chain joins TRBV5-5 to TRBJ1-3; D is undetermined. Per germline, CDR1 SGHKS and CDR2 YYEKEE (reference sequence). Trimming stripped 1 base from V and 4 bases from J, with 6 bases between. The CDR3 totals 13 residues. The CDR3 reads CASSLPTGNTIYF. The DNA of the CDR3 is TGTGCCAGCAGCTTGCCAACGGGAAACACCATATATTTT.

The chain couples TRBV12-3 or TRBV12-4 to TRBJ2-2; 9 positions agree with TRBD2. The ends lost 8 bases at V and 7 bases at J; junction bases unmatched: 5. CDR3 length: 13 amino acids. CDR3 nucleotide sequence: TGTGCCAGCGGCGGGGGGGCCGGCGGGGAGCTGTTTTTT. Protein product: CASGGGAGGELFF.

This chain connects TRBV7-9 to TRBJ1-5; D may be TRBD1 (5 bases). The CDR3 has 14 residues. Germline V lookup: CDR1 SEHNR, CDR2 FQNEAQ (reference sequence). The ends were cut back, 1 base at V and 8 bases at J, with 12 bases in the middle. CDR3 sequence: CASSLGDSSEPQHF. CDR3 nucleotides: TGTGCCAGCAGCTTAGGAGACAGTTCTGAGCCCCAGCATTTT.